The rows below give T cell receptor beta chains drawn from one sample of a study of T cell repertoires in cytomegalovirus infection. These receptors are not linked to any known antigen. TCRdb reanalysed the reads using MiXCR and keeps one entry per CDR3 protein. The sample lists roughly 700,000 distinct CDR3 sequences, around 31% occurring once. The sample here was cultured PBMCs, taken from culture after CMV antigen stimulation. The origin of the receptors is a human donor in good health (CMV status not recorded). Some clones in this sample may be carry-over from other donors' samples. Both conserved end residues are part of each CDR3. The D gene is left open where the match is weak. Some rows mark clone size as missing; the rest say once, few, many or name a class of expanded clone.

v_gene	d_gene	j_gene	abundance	CDR3aa	CDR3nt
TRBV7-2	TRBD2	TRBJ2-1	many	CASSSGLNSYNEQFF	TGTGCCAGCAGCTCGGGACTAAACTCCTACAATGAGCAGTTCTTC
TRBV7-2	NA	TRBJ2-6	NA	CASSYRVGVFGANVLTF	TGTGCCAGCAGCTATAGGGTAGGGGTCTTTGGGGCCAACGTCCTGACTTTC
TRBV19	NA	TRBJ2-2	few	CASSISGNTGELFF	TGTGCCAGTAGTATTTCGGGTAACACCGGGGAGCTGTTTTTT
TRBV5-1	NA	TRBJ2-7	NA	CASSFRAGYEQYF	TGCGCCAGCAGCTTCAGGGCGGGCTACGAGCAGTACTTC
TRBV4-2	TRBD2	TRBJ2-3	few	CASSLRLATSGGVTDTQYF	TGTGCCAGCAGCTTACGACTAGCGACTAGCGGGGGGGTTACAGATACGCAGTATTTT
TRBV7-6	NA	TRBJ1-2	NA	CASSFESGQAGGYTF	TGTGCCAGCAGCTTTGAAAGCGGCCAGGCCGGGGGCTACACCTTC
TRBV7-8	NA	TRBJ2-7	few	CASSFGTLDYEQYF	TGTGCCAGCAGCTTCGGGACACTTGATTACGAGCAGTACTTC
TRBV7-9	NA	TRBJ1-2	NA	CASSVIVVTKHGYTF	TGTGCCAGCAGCGTAATAGTCGTGACAAAACATGGCTACACCTTC
TRBV6-5	NA	TRBJ2-3	NA	CASSRSYYTDTQYF	TGTGCCAGCAGTCGGTCATACTACACAGATACGCAGTATTTT
TRBV27	NA	TRBJ1-5	NA	CASSLVRGHQPQHF	TGTGCCAGCAGTTTGGTAAGGGGTCATCAGCCCCAGCATTTT
TRBV7-8	TRBD1	TRBJ1-2	NA	CASSLRWDRGLYTF	TGTGCCAGCAGCTTACGTTGGGACAGGGGGCTGTACACCTTC